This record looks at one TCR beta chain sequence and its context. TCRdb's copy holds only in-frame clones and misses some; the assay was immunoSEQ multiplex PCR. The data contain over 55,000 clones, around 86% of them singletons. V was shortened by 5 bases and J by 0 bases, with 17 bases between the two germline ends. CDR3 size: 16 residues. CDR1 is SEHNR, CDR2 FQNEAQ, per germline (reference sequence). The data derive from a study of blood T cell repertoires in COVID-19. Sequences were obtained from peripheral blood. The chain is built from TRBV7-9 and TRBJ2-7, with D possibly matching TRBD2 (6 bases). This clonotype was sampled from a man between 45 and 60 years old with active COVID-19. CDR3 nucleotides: TGTGCCAGCAGCCTAGGCCGGGACTTACTCTCCTACGAGCAGTACTTC. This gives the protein CASSLGRDLLSYEQYF. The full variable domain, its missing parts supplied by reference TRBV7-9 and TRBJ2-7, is DTGVSQNPRHKITKRGQNVTFRCDPISEHNRLYWYRQTLGQGPEFLTYFQNEAQLEKSRLLSDRFSAERPKGSFSTLEIQRTEQGDSAMYLCASSLGRDLLSYEQYFGPGTRLTVT.